This T cell receptor (beta chain) was captured in a study of regulatory and conventional T cells in breast cancer (dated by TCRdb to between 2015 and 2017). Library preparation used PCR. Sequencing took place on an Illumina MiSeq. TCRdb itself trimmed the public reads at Q25 with fastp, ran MiXCR and retained productive beta chains. A single entry per CDR3 protein holds the most common genes and DNA from its merged rows. The sample records approximately 9,700 distinct CDR3 sequences, nearly 35% of which are singletons. The top ten constitute approximately 6.1% of the sample. Note on this clonotype: Its binding antigen is unknown. One base away there is no much larger clone; base qualities are not given.

The trim is 3 bases for V and 5 bases for J, with a gap of 19 bases between the germline ends. Reading from cysteine to phenylalanine, the CDR3 counts 16 amino acids. Only the CDR3 DNA stays, 48 bases, in frame from base 1. For CDR1 and CDR2, the germline V gene lists MGHRA and YSYEKL. The TCR was taken from a male donor in good health. The material sequenced was conventional T cells from blood. In this chain, TRBV4-1 is recombined with TRBJ1-2; the D gene is possibly TRBD1, with 5 bases matching. The DNA sequence is as follows: TGCGCCAGCAGCCAGGAGGACTGGGGCCGGCTATATGGCTACACCTTC. This is translated as CASSQEDWGRLYGYTF.